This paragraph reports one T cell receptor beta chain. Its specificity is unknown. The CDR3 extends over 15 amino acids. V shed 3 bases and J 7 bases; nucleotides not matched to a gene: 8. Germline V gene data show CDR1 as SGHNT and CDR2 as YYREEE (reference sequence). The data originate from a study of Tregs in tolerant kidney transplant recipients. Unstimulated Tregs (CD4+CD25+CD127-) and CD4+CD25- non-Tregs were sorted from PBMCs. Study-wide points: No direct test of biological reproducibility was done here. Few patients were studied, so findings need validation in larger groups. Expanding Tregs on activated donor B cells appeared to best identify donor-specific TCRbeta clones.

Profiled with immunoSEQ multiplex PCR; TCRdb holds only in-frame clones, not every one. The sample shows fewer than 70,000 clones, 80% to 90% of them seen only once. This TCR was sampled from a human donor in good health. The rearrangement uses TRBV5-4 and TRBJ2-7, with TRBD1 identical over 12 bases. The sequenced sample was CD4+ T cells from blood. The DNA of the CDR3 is TGTGCCAGCAGCTCCGTGGGACAGGGGGCGCGGGAGCAGTACTTC. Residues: CASSSVGQGAREQYF.